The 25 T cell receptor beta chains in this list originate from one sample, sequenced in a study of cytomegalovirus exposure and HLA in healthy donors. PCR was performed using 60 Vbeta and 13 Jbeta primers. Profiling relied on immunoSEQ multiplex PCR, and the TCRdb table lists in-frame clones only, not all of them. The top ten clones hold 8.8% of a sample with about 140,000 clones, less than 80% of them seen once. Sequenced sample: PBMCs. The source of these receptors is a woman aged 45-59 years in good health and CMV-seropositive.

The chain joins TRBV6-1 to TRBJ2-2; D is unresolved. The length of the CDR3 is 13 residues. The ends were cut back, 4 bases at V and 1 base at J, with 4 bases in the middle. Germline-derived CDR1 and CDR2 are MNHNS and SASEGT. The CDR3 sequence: CASSGQNTGELFF. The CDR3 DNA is TGTGCCAGCAGTGGACAGAACACCGGGGAGCTGTTTTTT.

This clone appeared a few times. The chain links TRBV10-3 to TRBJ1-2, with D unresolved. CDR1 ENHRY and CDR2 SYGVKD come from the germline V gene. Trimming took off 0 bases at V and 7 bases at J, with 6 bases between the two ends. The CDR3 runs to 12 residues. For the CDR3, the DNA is TGTGCCATCAGTGAGTCCAGTTCTGGCTACACCTTC. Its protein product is CAISESSSGYTF.

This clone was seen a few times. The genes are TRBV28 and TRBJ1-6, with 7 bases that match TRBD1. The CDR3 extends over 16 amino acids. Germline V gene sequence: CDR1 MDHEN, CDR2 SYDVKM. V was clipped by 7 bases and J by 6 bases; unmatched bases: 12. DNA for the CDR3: TGTGCCAGCACCGACCCCCGGGACAGACCTAATTCACCCCTCCACTTT. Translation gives CASTDPRDRPNSPLHF.

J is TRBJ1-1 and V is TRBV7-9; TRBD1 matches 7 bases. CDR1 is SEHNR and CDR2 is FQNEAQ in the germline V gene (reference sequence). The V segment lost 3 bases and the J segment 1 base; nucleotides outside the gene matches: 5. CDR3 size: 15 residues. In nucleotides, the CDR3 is TGTGCCAGCAGCTTTTGGACAGGAGGGAACACTGAAGCTTTCTTT. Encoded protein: CASSFWTGGNTEAFF. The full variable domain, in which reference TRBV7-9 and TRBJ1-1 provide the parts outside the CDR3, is DTGVSQNPRHKITKRGQNVTFRCDPISEHNRLYWYRQTLGQGPEFLTYFQNEAQLEKSRLLSDRFSAERPKGSFSTLEIQRTEQGDSAMYLCASSFWTGGNTEAFFGQGTRLTVV.

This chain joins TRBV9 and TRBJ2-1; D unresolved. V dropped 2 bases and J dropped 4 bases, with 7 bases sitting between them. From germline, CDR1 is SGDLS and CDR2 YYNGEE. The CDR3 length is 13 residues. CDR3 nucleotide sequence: TGTGCCAGCAGCGTGGCAGTTTACAATGAGCAGTTCTTC. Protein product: CASSVAVYNEQFF.

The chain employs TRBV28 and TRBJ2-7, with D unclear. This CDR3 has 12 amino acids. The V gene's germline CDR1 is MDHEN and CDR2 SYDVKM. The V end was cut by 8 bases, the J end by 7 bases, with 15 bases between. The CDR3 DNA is TGTGCCAGCTTTGGGTCTAGGCAAGAGCAGTACTTC. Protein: CASFGSRQEQYF. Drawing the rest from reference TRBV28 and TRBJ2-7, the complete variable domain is DVKVTQSSRYLVKRTGEKVFLECVQDMDHENMFWYRQDPGLGLRLIYFSYDVKMKEKGDIPEGYSVSREKKERFSLILESASTNQTSMYLCASFGSRQEQYFGPGTRLTVT.

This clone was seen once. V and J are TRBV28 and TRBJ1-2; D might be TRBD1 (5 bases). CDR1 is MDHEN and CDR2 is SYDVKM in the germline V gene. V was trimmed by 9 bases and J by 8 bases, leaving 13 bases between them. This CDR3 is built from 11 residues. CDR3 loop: CASGGVRGYTF. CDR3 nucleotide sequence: TGTGCCAGTGGGGGGGTCCGCGGCTACACCTTC.

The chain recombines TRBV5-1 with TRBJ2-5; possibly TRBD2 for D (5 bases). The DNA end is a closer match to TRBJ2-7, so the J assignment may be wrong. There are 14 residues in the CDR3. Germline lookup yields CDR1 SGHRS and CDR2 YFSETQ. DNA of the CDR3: TGCGCCAGCAGCTTTACCGGGGACTCCTACGAGCAGTACTTC. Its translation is CASSFTGDSYEQYF.

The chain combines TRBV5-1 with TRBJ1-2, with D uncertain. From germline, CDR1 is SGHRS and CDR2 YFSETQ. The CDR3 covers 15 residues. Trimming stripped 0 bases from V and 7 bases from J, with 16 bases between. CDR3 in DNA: TGCGCCAGCAGCTTGGAAGCAGGCCCTCAGAGTGGCTACACCTTC. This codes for CASSLEAGPQSGYTF. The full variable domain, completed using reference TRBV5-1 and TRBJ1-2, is KAGVTQTPRYLIKTRGQQVTLSCSPISGHRSVSWYQQTPGQGLQFLFEYFSETQRNKGNFPGRFSGRQFSNSRSEMNVSTLELGDSALYLCASSLEAGPQSGYTFGSGTRLTVV.

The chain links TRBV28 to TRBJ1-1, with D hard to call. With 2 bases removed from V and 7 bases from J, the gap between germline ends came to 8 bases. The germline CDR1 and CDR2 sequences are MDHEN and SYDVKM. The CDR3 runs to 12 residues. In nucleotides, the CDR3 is TGTGCCAGCAGTTTAGGAGAAGGTGAAGCTTTCTTT. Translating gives CASSLGEGEAFF.

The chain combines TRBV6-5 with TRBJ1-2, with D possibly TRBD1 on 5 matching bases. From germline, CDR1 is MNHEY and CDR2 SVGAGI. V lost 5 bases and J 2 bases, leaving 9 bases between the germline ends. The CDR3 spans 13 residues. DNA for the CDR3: TGTGCCAGCAGTCCCACAGGAAACTATGGCTACACCTTC. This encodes CASSPTGNYGYTF.

CDR3 coding DNA: TGTGCCAGCAGCTTAAGTAGCACCGAGACCCAGTACTTC. It encodes CASSLSSTETQYF. The chain couples TRBV5-4 to TRBJ2-5; D unclear. V lost 2 bases and J lost 5, with 10 bases in between. Germline lookup yields CDR1 SGHNT and CDR2 YYREEE (reference sequence). CDR3 size: 13 residues.

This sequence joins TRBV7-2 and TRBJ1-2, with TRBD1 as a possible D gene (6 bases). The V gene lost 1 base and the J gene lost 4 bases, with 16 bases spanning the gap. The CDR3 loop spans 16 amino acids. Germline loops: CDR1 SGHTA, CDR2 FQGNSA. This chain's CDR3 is CASSLGGGQGFYGYTF. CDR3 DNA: TGTGCCAGCAGCTTAGGGGGGGGGCAGGGGTTCTATGGCTACACCTTC.

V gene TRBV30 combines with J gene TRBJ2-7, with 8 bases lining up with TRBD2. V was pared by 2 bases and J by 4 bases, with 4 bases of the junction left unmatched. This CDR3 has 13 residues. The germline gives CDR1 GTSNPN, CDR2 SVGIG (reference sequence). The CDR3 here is CAWSTGGVYEQYF. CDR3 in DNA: TGTGCCTGGAGTACCGGGGGGGTGTACGAGCAGTACTTC. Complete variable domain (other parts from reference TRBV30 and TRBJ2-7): SQTIHQWPATLVQPVGSPLSLECTVEGTSNPNLYWYRQAAGRGLQLLFYSVGIGQISSEVPQNLSASRPQDRQFILSSKKLLLSDSGFYLCAWSTGGVYEQYFGPGTRLTVT.

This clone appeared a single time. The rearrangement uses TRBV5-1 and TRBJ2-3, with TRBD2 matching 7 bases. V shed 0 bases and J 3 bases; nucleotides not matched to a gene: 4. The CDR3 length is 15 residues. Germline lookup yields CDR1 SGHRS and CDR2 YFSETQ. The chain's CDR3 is CASSLGTSLTDTQYF. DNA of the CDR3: TGCGCCAGCAGCTTGGGGACTAGTCTAACAGATACGCAGTATTTT.

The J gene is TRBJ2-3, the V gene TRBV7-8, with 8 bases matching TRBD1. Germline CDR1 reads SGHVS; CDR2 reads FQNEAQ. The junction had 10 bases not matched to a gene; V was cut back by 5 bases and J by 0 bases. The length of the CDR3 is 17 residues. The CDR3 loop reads CASSPRVRTGSTDTQYF. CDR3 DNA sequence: TGTGCCAGCAGCCCCCGGGTCCGGACAGGGAGCACAGATACGCAGTATTTT.

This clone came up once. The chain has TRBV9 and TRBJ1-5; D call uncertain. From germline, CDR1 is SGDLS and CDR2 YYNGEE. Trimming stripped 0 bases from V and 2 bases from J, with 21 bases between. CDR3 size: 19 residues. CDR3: CASSVATFGEERGNQPQHF. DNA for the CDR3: TGTGCCAGCAGCGTAGCTACATTTGGGGAGGAGCGGGGCAATCAGCCCCAGCATTTT.

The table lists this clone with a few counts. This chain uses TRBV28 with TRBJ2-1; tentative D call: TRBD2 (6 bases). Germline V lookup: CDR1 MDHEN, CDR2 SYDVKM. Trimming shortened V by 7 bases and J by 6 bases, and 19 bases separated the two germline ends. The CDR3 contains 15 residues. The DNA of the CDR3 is TGTGCCAGCACCACTCCCGGGGGTTCTACCAATGAGCAGTTCTTC. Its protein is CASTTPGGSTNEQFF.

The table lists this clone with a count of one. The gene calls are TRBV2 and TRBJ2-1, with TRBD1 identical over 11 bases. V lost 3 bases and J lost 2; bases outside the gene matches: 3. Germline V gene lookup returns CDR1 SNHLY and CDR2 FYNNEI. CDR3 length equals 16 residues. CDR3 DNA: TGTGCCAGCAGTGATGGACAGGGGGCCCCCTACAATGAGCAGTTCTTC. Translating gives CASSDGQGAPYNEQFF.

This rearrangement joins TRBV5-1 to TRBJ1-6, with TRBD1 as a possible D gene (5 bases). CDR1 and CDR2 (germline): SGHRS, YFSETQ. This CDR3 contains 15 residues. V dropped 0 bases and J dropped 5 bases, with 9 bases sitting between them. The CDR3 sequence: CASSLEGTDNSPLHF. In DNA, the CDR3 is TGCGCCAGCAGCTTGGAAGGGACTGATAATTCACCCCTCCACTTT.

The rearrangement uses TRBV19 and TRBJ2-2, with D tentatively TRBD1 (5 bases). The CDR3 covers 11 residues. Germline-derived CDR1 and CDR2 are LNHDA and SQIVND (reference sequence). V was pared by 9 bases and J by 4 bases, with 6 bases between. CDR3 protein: CASQGTGELFF. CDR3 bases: TGTGCCAGCCAGGGCACCGGGGAGCTGTTTTTT. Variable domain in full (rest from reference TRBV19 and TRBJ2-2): DGGITQSPKYLFRKEGQNVTLSCEQNLNHDAMYWYRQDPGQGLRLIYYSQIVNDFQKGDIAEGYSVSREKKESFPLTVTSAQKNPTAFYLCASQGTGELFFGEGSRLTVL.

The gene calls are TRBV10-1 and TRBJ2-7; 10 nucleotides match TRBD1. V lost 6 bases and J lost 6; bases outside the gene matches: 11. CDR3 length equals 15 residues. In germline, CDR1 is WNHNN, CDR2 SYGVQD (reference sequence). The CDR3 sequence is CASRSRDRGLCEQYF. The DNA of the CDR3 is TGCGCCAGCAGAAGCCGGGACAGGGGTTTATGCGAGCAGTACTTC.

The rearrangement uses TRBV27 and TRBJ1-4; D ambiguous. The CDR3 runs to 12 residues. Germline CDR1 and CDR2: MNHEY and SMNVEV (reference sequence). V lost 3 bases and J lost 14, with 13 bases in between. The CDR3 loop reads CASSFPGSSLFF. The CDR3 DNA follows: TGTGCCAGCAGTTTTCCTGGATCTAGCCTGTTTTTT. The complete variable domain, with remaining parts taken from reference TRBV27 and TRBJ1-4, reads EAQVTQNPRYLITVTGKKLTVTCSQNMNHEYMSWYRQDPGLGLRQIYYSMNVEVTDKGDVPEGYKVSRKEKRNFPLILESPSPNQTSLYFCASSFPGSSLFFGSGTQLSVL.

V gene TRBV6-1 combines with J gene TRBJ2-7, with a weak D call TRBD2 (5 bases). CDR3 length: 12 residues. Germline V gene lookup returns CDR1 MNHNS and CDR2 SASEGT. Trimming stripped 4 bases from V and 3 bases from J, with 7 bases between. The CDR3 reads CASSVGLYEQYF. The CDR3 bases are TGTGCCAGCAGTGTAGGACTCTACGAGCAGTACTTC.

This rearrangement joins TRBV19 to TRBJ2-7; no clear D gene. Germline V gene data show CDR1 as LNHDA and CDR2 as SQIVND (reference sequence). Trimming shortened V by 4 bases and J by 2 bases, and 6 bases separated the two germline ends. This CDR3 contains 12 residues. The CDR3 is CASSNLAYEQYF. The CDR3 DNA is TGTGCCAGTAGTAACCTAGCCTACGAGCAGTACTTC.